Sequencing of this T cell receptor (beta chain) was carried out in a study of blood T cell repertoires in COVID-19. Study-level background: Donors in the United States, Italy and Spain gave samples during acute or convalescent COVID-19. T cells, B-cell-depleted T cells, or PBMCs supplied cDNA or gDNA.

The CDR3 covers 14 residues. V lost 5 bases to trimming and J lost 3 bases, with 13 bases between them. Germline CDR1 reads SGHTA; CDR2 reads FQGNSA. The assay was immunoSEQ multiplex PCR, and TCRdb's table has in-frame clones only and misses some. The data show about 380,000 clones, 70% to 90% seen once. This receptor was obtained from a man in his forties with acute or convalescent COVID-19. The chain combines TRBV7-2 with TRBJ1-2; possible D gene TRBD1, 5 bases. Sequencing used peripheral blood. The CDR3 DNA sequence: TGTGCCAGCAGCCCGACGACAGTATACTATGGCTACACCTTC. It translates to CASSPTTVYYGYTF.